The rows below give T cell receptor beta chains drawn from one sample of a study of cytomegalovirus exposure and HLA in healthy donors. TCRdb keeps only in-frame clones here, not all; method: immunoSEQ multiplex PCR. The sample contains around 190,000 clones, 84% of which appear only once. The material sequenced was PBMCs. Source of these receptors: a girl aged 2-10 years in good health and CMV-seropositive. CDR3s include the opening cysteine and the closing phenylalanine or tryptophan. The D gene is left open where the match is weak. Rows give clone size only sometimes, using once, few, many, or a class for an expanded clone.

cdr3_length j_call v_call d_call clone_size cdr3_aa cdr3_nt
16 TRBJ2-7 TRBV15 TRBD2 NA CATSRGGTSDRYEQYF TGTGCCACCAGCAGGGGGGGGACTAGCGACCGCTACGAGCAGTACTTC
14 TRBJ1-3 TRBV11-3 NA NA CASRPGVSGNTIYF TGTGCCAGCAGGCCAGGGGTCTCTGGAAACACCATATATTTT
13 TRBJ2-1 TRBV29-1 TRBD1 NA CSVGQGGYNEQFF TGCAGCGTCGGACAGGGTGGGTACAATGAGCAGTTCTTC
16 TRBJ1-3 TRBV5-1 NA NA CASSLGHPSSGNTIYF TGCGCCAGCAGCTTGGGACATCCGAGCTCTGGAAACACCATATATTTT
13 TRBJ2-7 TRBV28 NA once CASSSGQSYEQYF TGTGCCAGCAGCAGCGGGCAGTCCTACGAGCAGTACTTC
14 TRBJ2-1 TRBV6-5 NA NA CASSYSAGGIVWFF TGTGCCAGCAGTTACTCGGCAGGCGGGATAGTGTGGTTCTTC
13 TRBJ1-1 TRBV6-1 NA NA CASSATVNTEAFF TGTGCCAGCAGTGCGACAGTAAACACTGAAGCTTTCTTT
14 TRBJ2-7 TRBV7-6 TRBD2 NA CASSLAGGIYEQYF TGTGCCAGCAGCCTAGCGGGAGGGATCTACGAGCAGTACTTC
17 TRBJ1-1 TRBV5-1 TRBD1 NA CASSLGASQGAGTEAFF TGCGCCAGCAGCTTGGGGGCTTCACAGGGGGCCGGCACTGAAGCTTTCTTT
17 TRBJ2-7 TRBV25-1 TRBD2 NA CASSPFLAGERSYEQYF TGTGCCAGCAGCCCCTTCTTAGCGGGAGAAAGGTCCTACGAGCAGTACTTC
15 TRBJ2-2 TRBV7-3 NA NA CASSLRRGYTGELFF TGTGCCAGCAGCTTACGGAGGGGTTACACCGGGGAGCTGTTTTTT
18 TRBJ1-5 TRBV7-8 NA NA CASSSETRGGMGNQPQHF TGTGCCAGCAGCTCAGAAACCAGGGGTGGTATGGGCAATCAGCCCCAGCATTTT
13 TRBJ1-1 TRBV30 NA few CAWSVNPGTEAFF TGTGCCTGGAGTGTAAATCCGGGCACTGAAGCTTTCTTT
15 TRBJ2-3 TRBV19 TRBD2 NA CASSMVAGATDTQYF TGTGCCAGTAGTATGGTTGCGGGAGCCACAGATACGCAGTATTTT
14 TRBJ2-2 TRBV7-6 TRBD1 NA CASSYTGGSGELFF TGTGCCAGCAGCTATACAGGGGGCTCCGGGGAGCTGTTTTTT
13 TRBJ1-2 TRBV5-4 NA NA CASSSGVNYGYTF TGTGCCAGCAGCTCGGGGGTGAACTATGGCTACACCTTC
16 TRBJ1-2 TRBV7-2 NA NA CASSLRIAGGNYGYTF TGTGCCAGCAGCTTAAGAATAGCCGGGGGGAACTATGGCTACACCTTC